Listed below are T cell receptor beta chains from one sample, sequenced in a study of blood T cells in healthy people across ages. From the 5' RACE reads, TCRdb called clonotypes with MiXCR, one entry per CDR3 protein. This table has approximately 1,700,000 distinct CDR3 sequences, about 39% appearing once. The sequenced sample consisted of blood. Receptors originate from a human donor in good health. Both conserved end residues are part of each CDR3. A D gene is named only where the DNA matches it firmly. The size entry is marked missing in some rows and otherwise reads once, few, many or a size class.

TRBJ2-3,TRBV20-1,TRBD2,16,.,CSASGGGDGSTDTQYF,TGCAGTGCTAGTGGTGGGGGGGACGGGAGCACAGATACGCAGTATTTT
TRBJ1-1,TRBV12-3/TRBV12-4,.,13,.,CASSFQLNTAAFF,TGTGCCAGCAGTTTTCAATTGAACACTGCAGCTTTCTTT
TRBJ2-3,TRBV9,TRBD1,16,.,CASSVKDRGYTDTQYF,TGTGCCAGCAGCGTAAAGGACAGGGGTTACACAGATACGCAGTATTTT
TRBJ2-1,TRBV5-1,TRBD2,16,once,CASSLDGGGPYNEQFF,TGCGCCAGCAGCTTGGATGGCGGGGGGCCCTACAATGAGCAGTTCTTC
TRBJ2-3,TRBV6-1,.,14,.,CASRDYPSTDTQYF,TGTGCCAGCAGGGACTACCCTAGCACGGATACGCAGTATTTT
TRBJ2-3,TRBV4-3,.,16,.,CASSQDRRWATDTQYF,TGCGCCAGCAGCCAAGATCGTAGGTGGGCCACAGATACGCAGTATTTT
TRBJ2-6,TRBV2,.,17,.,CASSGGRGRVGANVLTF,TGTGCCAGCAGTGGGGGCAGGGGCAGGGTTGGGGCCAACGTCCTGACTTTC
TRBJ2-5,TRBV6-5,TRBD2,17,many,CASSHYPSGGDQETQYF,TGTGCCAGCAGTCACTATCCTAGCGGGGGGGACCAAGAGACCCAGTACTTC
TRBJ1-2,TRBV12-3/TRBV12-4,.,15,.,CASSLSRYSNYGYTF,TGTGCCAGCAGTTTAAGCAGATATAGTAACTATGGCTACACCTTC
TRBJ2-1,TRBV10-3,.,15,.,CAISVETLPYNEQFF,TGTGCCATCAGTGTGGAGACTCTGCCCTACAATGAGCAGTTCTTC
TRBJ2-7,TRBV29-1,.,16,.,CSVVLFRTQEDAEQYF,TGCAGCGTAGTACTTTTCAGGACTCAAGAAGATGCGGAGCAGTACTTC
TRBJ1-4,TRBV7-9,.,14,.,CARSFELSFEKLFF,TGTGCCAGGAGCTTTGAACTATCCTTTGAAAAACTGTTTTTT
TRBJ2-6,TRBV20-1,.,14,.,CSVRVRVGANILTF,TGCAGTGTTAGAGTAAGGGTGGGGGCCAACATCCTGACTTTC
TRBJ1-5,TRBV12-3/TRBV12-4,.,13,.,CASSSYWDQPQHF,TGTGCCAGCAGTTCGTACTGGGATCAGCCCCAGCATTTT
TRBJ2-5,TRBV29-1,.,15,.,CSVDGGLGYQETQYF,TGCAGCGTTGACGGGGGTTTGGGGTATCAAGAGACCCAGTACTTC
TRBJ2-1,TRBV29-1,.,13,.,CSVSGGRYNEQFF,TGCAGCGTTAGTGGGGGCCGATACAATGAGCAGTTCTTC
TRBJ1-2,TRBV4-1,.,15,.,CASSQETGWQEGYTF,TGCGCCAGCAGCCAAGAGACAGGATGGCAGGAGGGCTACACCTTC
TRBJ2-7,TRBV28,.,15,few,CASSFLRGVTYEQYF,TGTGCCAGCAGTTTTTTAAGGGGGGTTACCTACGAGCAGTACTTC
TRBJ1-1,TRBV7-9,.,13,few,CASSPGASTEAFF,TGTGCCAGCAGCCCAGGGGCCAGCACTGAAGCTTTCTTT
TRBJ2-1,TRBV6-2/TRBV6-3,TRBD2,15,.,CASRGLAGNFNEQFF,TGTGCCAGCAGGGGACTAGCGGGGAACTTCAATGAGCAGTTCTTC
TRBJ2-1,TRBV11-2,TRBD2,16,.,CASSSLSGGAGETQFF,TGTGCCAGCAGCTCCCTTAGCGGGGGGGCAGGAGAGACCCAGTTCTTC
TRBJ2-7,TRBV6-5,.,16,.,CASSRPRKPGADEQYF,TGTGCCAGCAGTCGCCCCCGGAAGCCCGGTGCGGACGAGCAGTACTTC
TRBJ2-6,TRBV4-3,.,17,few,CASSQELTDSGANVLTF,TGCGCCAGCAGCCAAGAGTTGACAGACTCTGGGGCCAACGTCCTGACTTTC
TRBJ2-3,TRBV7-2,.,14,few,CASRRAPSTDTQYF,TGTGCCAGCAGGAGGGCTCCCAGCACAGATACGCAGTATTTT
TRBJ2-5,TRBV20-1,.,14,once,CSALPALTSETQYF,TGCAGTGCTCTCCCGGCTCTTACTTCGGAGACCCAGTACTTC
TRBJ2-7,TRBV5-1,.,15,few,CASSPERNRGDEQYF,TGCGCCAGCAGCCCAGAGCGCAACAGAGGGGACGAGCAGTACTTC
TRBJ1-2,TRBV6-1,TRBD1,16,.,CASRQAPGQILYGYTF,TGTGCCAGCAGGCAAGCGCCGGGACAGATTTTATATGGCTACACCTTC
TRBJ2-6,TRBV14,TRBD1,18,.,CASSLGQGAMSGADVLTF,TGTGCCAGCAGCCTCGGACAGGGGGCGATGTCTGGGGCCGACGTCCTGACTTTC
TRBJ2-5,TRBV9,.,14,.,CASIPGLGWETQYF,TGTGCCAGCATCCCGGGACTGGGGTGGGAGACCCAGTACTTC